The 30 T cell receptor beta chains below come from one sample, sequenced in a study of tumor-infiltrating lymphocytes in glioblastoma multiforme (dated 2017 in TCRdb). The run used an Illumina HiSeq 2500. TCRB libraries were built from RNA via three nested multiplex PCR rounds using a modified ARM-PCR protocol with multiple V-beta primers and a C-beta primer. The raw public data were reprocessed by TCRdb itself: fastp quality trimming at Q25, MiXCR clonotype calling, in-frame beta chains only. Each record represents a unique CDR3 protein, reported with the most common genes and DNA among its rows. The sample yields 10,000 to 15,000 distinct CDR3 sequences; roughly 60% were counted once. Of the sample, around a third is held by the ten largest clones. The specimen sequenced was brain tumor tissue. These receptors came from a male donor with glioblastoma.

This clonotype was seen more than once but under ten times. The rearrangement links TRBV20-1 to TRBJ2-1; tentatively, D is TRBD2 (5 bases). The CDR3 loop spans 13 amino acids. The V end was cut by 3 bases, the J end by 7 bases, with 13 bases between. Germline V CDR1 and CDR2: DFQATT, SNEGSKA (reference sequence). The CDR3 DNA reads as TGCAGTGCTAGGGAGAACGGAGGTAATGAGCAGTTCTTC. Translation: CSARENGGNEQFF.

On this clonotype: The conserved closing phenylalanine or tryptophan is absent in this CDR3, likely reflecting a read error. V usage is TRBV20-1 and J usage is TRBJ2-5, with 12 bases matching TRBD2. Looked up from germline, CDR1 is DFQATT and CDR2 is SNEGSKA (reference sequence). V lost 1 base and J lost 5; bases outside the gene matches: 8. The CDR3 totals 16 residues. The chain's CDR3 is CSARGTSGTGRETQYL. The CDR3 DNA reads as TGCAGTGCTAGAGGGACTAGCGGGACAGGAAGGGAGACCCAGTACCTC.

The DNA for the CDR3 is TGTGCCAGCAGGCGACATAGTCTATTGACCAAAAACATTCAGTACTTC. This sequence encodes CASRRHSLLTKNIQYF. This chain uses TRBV5-8 with TRBJ2-4, with D unresolved. The CDR3 runs to 16 residues. V lost 5 bases and J lost 2, with 17 bases in between. Germline lookup yields CDR1 SGHTS and CDR2 YDEGEE.

This clonotype was counted ten times or more. The chain recombines TRBV28 with TRBJ2-3; tentatively, D is TRBD1 or TRBD2 (5 bases each). V lost 7 bases, J lost 5 bases, and 19 bases lay in between. The length of the CDR3 is 15 residues. Germline CDR1 MDHEN, CDR2 SYDVKM. CDR3 protein: CASNSWDRTRDTQYF. The CDR3 coding sequence is TGTGCCAGCAACTCCTGGGACCGGACAAGAGATACGCAGTATTTT.

Comments on this clonotype: Here the CDR3 omits its conserved ending phenylalanine or tryptophan, so a read error is the likely source. The chain employs TRBV10-1 and TRBJ2-2; the D gene could be TRBD1 or TRBD2 (5 bases each). The germline CDR1 and CDR2 sequences are WNHNN and SYGVQD (reference sequence). There are 15 residues in the CDR3. Trimming removed 3 bases from V and 5 bases from J, with 13 bases in between. The CDR3 coding sequence is TGCGCCAGCAGTGAAAGCGGAAGGGGAACCGGGGAGCTGTTTCTT. This encodes CASSESGRGTGELFL.

This clonotype was picked up many times. It may be a read error: a sequence one base away is much more abundant. This chain links TRBV20-1 with TRBJ2-7; D possibly corresponds to TRBD2 (7 bases). Per the germline V gene, CDR1 is DFQATT and CDR2 is SNEGSKA (reference sequence). The CDR3 is 13 amino acids. Trimming removed 5 bases from V and 2 bases from J, with 13 bases in between. CDR3 nucleotides: TGCAGTGCTGAGGGGGGGGGGGCCTACGAGCAGTACTTC. Residues: CSAEGGGAYEQYF.

This sequence joins TRBV5-4 and TRBJ1-2, with 9 bases identical to TRBD1. Germline CDR1 SGHNT, CDR2 YYREEE (reference sequence). The CDR3 extends over 15 amino acids. V shed 4 bases and J 8 bases; nucleotides not matched to a gene: 12. CDR3 sequence: CASSPNRDRVRGYTF. The DNA for the CDR3 is TGTGCCAGCAGCCCCAACCGGGACAGGGTGAGAGGCTACACCTTC.

The CDR3 nucleotides read TGCAGTGCTAGAGACAGGAACGGGTTGAACTATGGCTACACCTTC. This encodes CSARDRNGLNYGYTF. The gene calls are TRBV20-1 and TRBJ1-2; D not certain. This CDR3 has 15 residues. V dropped 0 bases and J dropped 2 bases, with 13 bases sitting between them. Germline CDR1 DFQATT, CDR2 SNEGSKA (reference sequence).

This clonotype is a singleton in its sample. Likely a read error: the CDR3 ends without its conserved phenylalanine or tryptophan. The chain employs TRBV20-1 and TRBJ1-4; D call uncertain. The germline V gene has CDR1 DFQATT and CDR2 SNEGSKA (reference sequence). The V end was cut by 0 bases, the J end by 8 bases, with 13 bases between. The CDR3 consists of 14 residues. CDR3 bases: TGCAGTGCTAGAGATGACCGGGCAACCGAAAAACTGTTTTAT. It yields the protein CSARDDRATEKLFY.

A word on this clonotype: A much larger clone lies a single base off, so this may be a read error. J is TRBJ1-1 and V is TRBV7-3; D may be TRBD1 (6 bases). The germline V gene encodes CDR1 SGHTA and CDR2 FQGTGA. Trimming cost V 5 bases and J 2 bases, with 12 bases left between them. The CDR3 has 14 residues. In DNA form, the CDR3 reads TGTGCCAGCAGCAGAGGGACAATAAACACTGAAGCTTTCTTT. This codes for CASSRGTINTEAFF. Drawing the rest from reference TRBV7-3 and TRBJ1-1, the complete variable domain is GAGVSQTPSNKVTEKGKYVELRCDPISGHTALYWYRQSLGQGPEFLIYFQGTGAADDSGLPNDRFFAVRPEGSVSTLKIQRTERGDSAVYLCASSRGTINTEAFFGQGTRLTVV.

In regard to this clonotype: Given the absence of the conserved phenylalanine or tryptophan at the CDR3 end, a read error is likely. The V gene is TRBV28, the J gene TRBJ2-3; D call uncertain. V dropped 6 bases and J dropped 4 bases, with 8 bases sitting between them. Germline V gives CDR1 MDHEN, CDR2 SYDVKM. The length of the CDR3 is 12 residues. The CDR3 DNA follows: TGTGCCAGCAGCTTAGGGTCAGATACGCAGTATTTG. It yields the protein CASSLGSDTQYL.

Comments on this clonotype: One end of the junction varies from germline; a read error may be responsible. The chain is built from TRBV5-4 and TRBJ2-3; 9 bases line up with TRBD2. This CDR3 is built from 17 residues. Germline values: CDR1 SGHNT, CDR2 YYREEE (reference sequence). This CDR3 reads CASSSRVAGALKDMQYF. The DNA for the CDR3 is TGTGCCAGCAGCTCCCGGGTAGCGGGAGCGCTCAAAGATATGCAGTATTTT.

The CDR3 is CASSPLTDPYEQYF. In DNA form, the CDR3 reads TGTGCCAGCAGCCCGCTGACGGACCCCTACGAGCAGTACTTC. V and J are TRBV11-2 and TRBJ2-7; D gene uncertain. Germline V CDR1 and CDR2: SGHAT, FQNNGV. Trimming took off 5 bases at V and 2 bases at J, with 13 bases between the two ends. This CDR3 spans 14 amino acids.

This clonotype was observed at least ten times. V usage is TRBV7-8 and J usage is TRBJ1-6; possible D gene TRBD1, 6 bases. Germline V CDR1 and CDR2: SGHVS, FQNEAQ. Deletions cut 1 base from V and 7 bases from J, with 11 bases between. CDR3 length: 15 amino acids. The DNA of the CDR3 is TGTGCCAGCAGCTTAGGGACAGCAGTAAATTCACCCCTCCACTTT. This encodes CASSLGTAVNSPLHF.

The CDR3 DNA reads as TGCGCCAGCAGTGAGTCCAGGGGAGGGTATACAAGTGAGCAGTTCTTC. It is translated as CASSESRGGYTSEQFF. The rearrangement uses TRBV10-1 and TRBJ2-1; D possibly corresponds to TRBD2 (7 bases). In germline, CDR1 is WNHNN, CDR2 SYGVQD (reference sequence). The CDR3 is 16 amino acids. V lost 0 bases and J 9 bases, leaving 18 bases between the germline ends.

This sequence joins TRBV7-3 and TRBJ2-1; TRBD2 agrees at 7 bases. There are 16 residues in the CDR3. Germline values: CDR1 SGHTA, CDR2 FQGTGA. V gave up 2 bases and J gave up 7 bases; unmatched junction bases: 11. The CDR3 DNA reads as TGTGCCAGCAGCTTAGGGGGGGGTCGGCGAGCAAATGAGCAGTTCTTC. It translates to CASSLGGGRRANEQFF. Full variable domain (missing parts from reference TRBV7-3 and TRBJ2-1): GAGVSQTPSNKVTEKGKYVELRCDPISGHTALYWYRQSLGQGPEFLIYFQGTGAADDSGLPNDRFFAVRPEGSVSTLKIQRTERGDSAVYLCASSLGGGRRANEQFFGPGTRLTVL.

With respect to this clonotype: The CDR3 carries no conserved terminal phenylalanine or tryptophan, so it likely arises from a read error. The V gene is TRBV11-2, the J gene TRBJ1-4, with D unresolved. Per germline, CDR1 SGHAT and CDR2 FQNNGV. This CDR3 has 16 residues. CDR3 in DNA: TGTGCCAACAGCCCCCCCCGAAGCACAACTAATGAAAAACTGTTTCTT. It codes for CANSPPRSTTNEKLFL.

V is TRBV10-3 and J is TRBJ1-6; 9 positions match TRBD1. The CDR3 is 15 amino acids. The V gene end was trimmed by 0 bases and the J gene end by 13 bases; junction bases not matched to a gene: 7. Germline loops: CDR1 ENHRY, CDR2 SYGVKD. CDR3 amino acids: CAISESWDRARPLHF. The CDR3 nucleotides read TGTGCCATCAGTGAGTCCTGGGACAGGGCTCGTCCCCTCCACTTT.

In this sample, this clonotype turned up a few times. A read error may explain this, as a much larger clone is one base away. This CDR3 fails to terminate in the conserved phenylalanine or tryptophan, so it likely reflects a read error. This chain joins TRBV30 and TRBJ1-5; D ambiguous. Trimming pared 2 bases from V and 4 bases from J, leaving 6 bases between. Per germline, CDR1 GTSNPN and CDR2 SVGIG (reference sequence). CDR3 length: 12 residues. The CDR3, as DNA: TGTGCCTGGAGTTTGGGGAATCAGCCCCAGCATTTG. Protein: CAWSLGNQPQHL.

This clonotype came up a few times. One base away lies a much larger clone, so this may be a sequencing read error. V gene TRBV24-1 combines with J gene TRBJ2-5; 7 positions agree with TRBD1. The germline CDR1 and CDR2 sequences are KGHDR and SFDVKD. The CDR3 extends over 16 amino acids. CDR3: CAISDPRQGLEETQYF. DNA of the CDR3: TGTGCCATCAGTGATCCCCGACAGGGTCTGGAAGAGACCCAGTACTTC.

The table lists this clonotype with a few counts. This chain connects TRBV5-1 to TRBJ2-7, with D possibly TRBD2 on 5 matching bases. CDR3 length: 14 amino acids. The germline CDR1 and CDR2 sequences are SGHRS and YFSETQ. Trimming shortened V by 4 bases and J by 4 bases, and 15 bases separated the two germline ends. The CDR3 loop is CASSQIGKGYEQYF. The CDR3 nucleotides are TGCGCCAGCAGCCAGATCGGGAAAGGGTACGAGCAGTACTTC.

This clonotype was detected many times. This chain connects TRBV6-1 to TRBJ1-5, with D possibly matching TRBD1 (6 bases). Germline CDR1 and CDR2: MNHNS and SASEGT. The CDR3 covers 17 residues. Trimming stripped 7 bases from V and 6 bases from J, with 25 bases between. The CDR3 nucleotides are TGTGCCAGCACCCTGACGGGTAGGGGTGGGGGGCCTCAGCCCCAGCATTTT. It yields the protein CASTLTGRGGGPQPQHF.

This clonotype was seen a handful of times. A read error may produce the germline difference seen at one junction end. The CDR3 DNA reads TGTGCCAGCAGCATATGGACAGGGGGCTTTTCGCCCCTCCACTTT. Translation: CASSIWTGGFSPLHF. This chain connects TRBV5-1 to TRBJ1-6, with 11 bases aligning to TRBD1. The length of the CDR3 is 15 residues. Germline V lookup: CDR1 SGHRS, CDR2 YFSETQ.

In regard to this clonotype: Likely a read error: the CDR3 ends without its conserved phenylalanine or tryptophan. This chain uses TRBV10-3 with TRBJ1-6; D gene uncertain. Between the trimmed V and J ends, which lost 0 bases and 9 bases, there was a span of 3 bases. CDR3 length equals 12 residues. Germline V lookup: CDR1 ENHRY, CDR2 SYGVKD. As DNA, the CDR3 is TGTGCCATCAGTGAGTCAAGTTCACCCCTCCACCTT. Translation: CAISESSSPLHL.

This clonotype was detected ten times or more. This sequence joins TRBV5-1 and TRBJ2-7; 8 nucleotides line up with TRBD1. V lost 5 bases, J lost 5 bases, and 9 bases stayed unmatched. The CDR3 is 14 amino acids. Germline V gene sequence: CDR1 SGHRS, CDR2 YFSETQ. The CDR3 loop is CASRWGTGRNEQYF. DNA for the CDR3: TGCGCCAGCAGGTGGGGGACAGGCAGAAACGAGCAGTACTTC. Based on the CDR3 plus reference TRBV5-1 and TRBJ2-7, the full variable domain is KAGVTQTPRYLIKTRGQQVTLSCSPISGHRSVSWYQQTPGQGLQFLFEYFSETQRNKGNFPGRFSGRQFSNSRSEMNVSTLELGDSALYLCASRWGTGRNEQYFGPGTRLTVT.

As concerns this clonotype: At one end the junction does not follow the germline gene, possibly because of a read error. The chain is built from TRBV5-4 and TRBJ2-5; D call uncertain. The CDR3 runs 13 residues. CDR1 and CDR2 from the germline V gene are SGHNT and YYREEE (reference sequence). CDR3 protein: CVSSPMGWETQYF. The CDR3 DNA is TGTGTCAGCAGCCCCATGGGATGGGAGACCCAGTACTTC.

The rearrangement uses TRBV12-3 or TRBV12-4 and TRBJ1-1, with TRBD1 as a possible D gene (6 bases). CDR3 length: 14 residues. V lost 6 bases, J lost 0 bases, and 11 bases lay in between. CDR3 sequence reads: CASSPGQLNTEAFF. The DNA for the CDR3 is TGTGCCAGCAGCCCCGGACAGTTGAACACTGAAGCTTTCTTT.

With regard to this clonotype: Since no conserved phenylalanine or tryptophan closes the CDR3, a read error is the likely cause. The DNA is left out, because the CDR3 cannot be placed on it with certainty; the CDR3 is given as TCRdb lists it. The genes are TRBV5-1 and TRBJ2-7. Termini included, the CDR3 measures 13 amino acids. CDR1 is SGHRS, CDR2 YFSETQ, per germline. The CDR3 loop reads CASSLSGNYEEYL.

In its sample, this clonotype ranks as medium-sized (0.01 to 0.1%). This chain uses TRBV13 with TRBJ2-1; 7 positions agree with TRBD1. With V trimmed by 1 base and J by 12 bases, 12 bases remained unmatched. There are 15 residues in the CDR3. CDR1 and CDR2 (germline): PRHDT, FYEKMQ (reference sequence). The CDR3 region is CASSLAGPGTEWQFF. CDR3 DNA sequence: TGTGCCAGCAGCTTAGCAGGGCCTGGGACAGAATGGCAGTTCTTC.

For this clonotype: The junction departs from the called germline gene at one end, perhaps through a read error. This rearrangement joins TRBV20-1 to TRBJ2-3; D is perhaps TRBD1 (6 bases). This CDR3 is built from 15 residues. CDR1 and CDR2 (germline): DFQATT, SNEGSKA (reference sequence). CDR3 in DNA: TGCAGTGCGGTAACGGGACATCCTCTCACAGGTACGCAGTATTTT. Translating gives CSAVTGHPLTGTQYF.